Below are 23 T cell receptor beta chains sequenced from a single sample in a study of blood T cell repertoires in COVID-19. Method: immunoSEQ multiplex PCR; TCRdb's copy keeps in-frame clones and lacks some. The sample yields some 200,000 clones, around nine tenths seen once. Sequenced input: peripheral blood. The receptors were gathered from a man aged 60 to 69 with active or convalescent COVID-19.

The chain is built from TRBV6-6 and TRBJ1-3; D remains unclear. CDR1 and CDR2 (germline): MNHNY, SVGAGI (reference sequence). Trimming took off 8 bases at V and 9 bases at J, with 11 bases between the two ends. The CDR3 spans 11 residues. The CDR3 is CASSDRGTIYF. The CDR3 coding sequence is TGTGCCAGCTCCGACCGGGGCACCATATATTTT.

V usage is TRBV27 and J usage is TRBJ1-2; no reliable D call. The CDR3 contains 14 residues. The germline gives CDR1 MNHEY, CDR2 SMNVEV (reference sequence). V shed 3 bases and J shed 0 bases, with 8 bases lying between them. The CDR3 sequence: CASSLAGANYGYTF. In DNA form, the CDR3 reads TGTGCCAGCAGTTTGGCCGGAGCTAACTATGGCTACACCTTC.

CDR3 residues: CSVGDSYSGNTIYF. The CDR3 nucleotides are TGCAGCGTTGGGGACAGCTACTCTGGAAACACCATATATTTT. The chain links TRBV29-1 to TRBJ1-3; 7 bases line up with TRBD1. J gave up 0 bases and V 4 bases, and 3 bases lay outside the gene matches. Looked up from germline, CDR1 is SQVTM and CDR2 is ANQGSEA. The CDR3 sequence is 14 residues long. Full variable domain (remainder filled in from reference TRBV29-1 and TRBJ1-3): SAVISQKPSRDICQRGTSLTIQCQVDSQVTMMFWYRQQPGQSLTLIATANQGSEATYESGFVIDKFPISRPNLTFSTLTVSNMSPEDSSIYLCSVGDSYSGNTIYFGEGSWLTVV.

V and J are TRBV30 and TRBJ1-1; 9 bases map to TRBD1. The CDR3 runs 15 residues. CDR1 is GTSNPN, CDR2 SVGIG, per germline (reference sequence). The V segment lost 2 bases and the J segment 5 bases; nucleotides outside the gene matches: 9. CDR3 bases: TGTGCCTGGAGTCTATCCGGGACAGGGAATACTGAAGCTTTCTTT. Protein product: CAWSLSGTGNTEAFF.

In its sample, this clone was seen once. The chain carries TRBV7-2 and TRBJ1-6; TRBD1 matches 9 bases. The length of the CDR3 is 15 residues. The V and J ends lost 5 bases and 6 bases, in that order; junction bases with no gene match: 5. CDR1 and CDR2 from the germline V gene are SGHTA and FQGNSA. The CDR3 bases are TGTGCCAGCAGCACCTGGACAGGGGCTAATTCACCCCTCCACTTT. Its protein is CASSTWTGANSPLHF.

This chain joins TRBV15 and TRBJ1-3, with no clear D. The CDR3 has 14 amino acids. V was cut by 5 bases and J by 4 bases, with 12 bases left in between. CDR1 LNHNV and CDR2 YYDKDF come from the germline V gene (reference sequence). The CDR3 region is CATSPDFPGNTIYF. The CDR3 DNA reads as TGTGCCACCAGCCCAGACTTCCCCGGAAACACCATATATTTT.

The chain has TRBV24-1 and TRBJ1-4, with D hard to call. Trimming removed 4 bases from V and 4 bases from J, with 15 bases in between. The length of the CDR3 is 16 residues. Per the germline V gene, CDR1 is KGHDR and CDR2 is SFDVKD. This CDR3 reads CATSEHIGGCNEKLFF. The CDR3 bases are TGTGCCACCAGTGAGCATATAGGAGGGTGTAATGAAAAACTGTTTTTT.

CDR3 in DNA: TGCGCCAGCAGCTCCGGGACAGGAGCAACTAATGAAAAACTGTTTTTT. This translates into CASSSGTGATNEKLFF. J is TRBJ1-4 and V is TRBV5-1, with 8 bases identical to TRBD1. This CDR3 is built from 16 residues. Germline V CDR1 and CDR2: SGHRS, YFSETQ. Trimming removed 3 bases from V and 0 bases from J; junction bases left unmatched: 4.

J is TRBJ2-1 and V is TRBV24-1; TRBD1 agrees at 9 bases. This CDR3 region has 15 residues. The V segment lost 2 bases and the J segment 3 bases; nucleotides outside the gene matches: 1. CDR1 is KGHDR and CDR2 is SFDVKD in the germline V gene. The CDR3 sequence is CATSDSGQGYNEQFF. The CDR3 bases are TGTGCCACCAGTGATTCGGGACAGGGCTACAATGAGCAGTTCTTC.

The rearrangement joins TRBV6-5 to TRBJ2-7, with 7 bases aligning to TRBD1. The CDR3 totals 14 residues. Germline V gives CDR1 MNHEY, CDR2 SVGAGI. V shed 6 bases and J 1 base; nucleotides not matched to a gene: 6. The CDR3 loop is CASSRTGLSYEQYF. CDR3 coding DNA: TGTGCCAGCAGCCGGACAGGTTTGTCCTACGAGCAGTACTTC.

CDR3 DNA: TGTGCCAGCAGCCCAAGCGGACAGGGTGGGTCACCCCTCCACTTT. Translation: CASSPSGQGGSPLHF. The rearrangement uses TRBV6-5 and TRBJ1-6; 8 bases fit TRBD1. Germline V gene lookup returns CDR1 MNHEY and CDR2 SVGAGI. V lost 6 bases to trimming and J lost 10 bases; unmatched junction nucleotides: 11. This CDR3 contains 15 residues.

This chain links TRBV6-5 with TRBJ1-3; 7 bases map to TRBD1. Germline assignment: CDR1 MNHEY and CDR2 SVGAGI. CDR3 length: 14 amino acids. V was pared by 6 bases and J by 2 bases, with 4 bases of the junction left unmatched. DNA of the CDR3: TGTGCCAGCAGCGCGGGACAGACTGGAAACACCATATATTTT. As protein: CASSAGQTGNTIYF.

This clone was counted once. The CDR3 loop is CASSTWTGTQPQHF. CDR3 nucleotides: TGTGCCAGCAGTACTTGGACAGGGACTCAGCCCCAGCATTTT. V is TRBV27 and J is TRBJ1-5; 8 bases line up with TRBD1. V was clipped by 5 bases and J by 6 bases; unmatched bases: 6. Germline lookup yields CDR1 MNHEY and CDR2 SMNVEV (reference sequence). The CDR3 spans 14 residues.

The rearrangement uses TRBV6-5 and TRBJ1-1; tentatively, D is TRBD1 (6 bases). Germline V CDR1 and CDR2: MNHEY, SVGAGI. The CDR3 consists of 13 residues. Trimming stripped 10 bases from V and 0 bases from J, with 12 bases between. CDR3 residues: CATQRTVNTEAFF. The CDR3 DNA reads TGTGCCACGCAACGGACAGTGAACACTGAAGCTTTCTTT.

CDR3 amino acids: CASSARQGIDTGELFF. The CDR3 nucleotides read TGTGCCAGCAGCGCAAGACAGGGAATAGACACCGGGGAGCTGTTTTTT. This chain uses TRBV7-3 with TRBJ2-2, with 7 bases matching TRBD1. Trimming cost V 5 bases and J 3 bases; bases outside gene matches: 9. CDR3 length: 16 residues. Per germline, CDR1 SGHTA and CDR2 FQGTGA. Filled out from reference TRBV7-3 and TRBJ2-2, the complete variable domain reads GAGVSQTPSNKVTEKGKYVELRCDPISGHTALYWYRQSLGQGPEFLIYFQGTGAADDSGLPNDRFFAVRPEGSVSTLKIQRTERGDSAVYLCASSARQGIDTGELFFGEGSRLTVL.

The rearrangement uses TRBV4-1 and TRBJ2-7; TRBD1 aligns across 7 bases. Trimming at V came to 4 bases and at J to 2 bases, leaving 8 bases not matched to a gene. The CDR3 runs to 15 residues. Per germline, CDR1 MGHRA and CDR2 YSYEKL. The CDR3 DNA reads TGCGCCAGCAGCCCAGACTACAGGGGAACCTACGAGCAGTACTTC. Protein sequence: CASSPDYRGTYEQYF.

DNA for the CDR3: TGCGCCAGCAGCCAGGACAGGTTTCAGCCCCAGCATTTT. It codes for CASSQDRFQPQHF. The V and J genes are TRBV4-1 and TRBJ1-5; 7 bases align to TRBD1. Germline lookup yields CDR1 MGHRA and CDR2 YSYEKL. V lost 3 bases to trimming and J lost 6 bases; unmatched junction nucleotides: 2. CDR3 size: 13 residues.

The chain has TRBV5-6 and TRBJ2-3; 7 nucleotides agree with TRBD1. J was trimmed by 3 bases and V by 4 bases; bases with no gene match: 11. The CDR3 is 16 residues long. CDR1 and CDR2 (germline): SGHDT, YYEEEE. The CDR3 bases are TGTGCCAGCAGCCCCCGACAGGGAAGAAGGACAGATACGCAGTATTTT. Translation gives CASSPRQGRRTDTQYF.

This chain connects TRBV4-1 to TRBJ1-5; TRBD1 aligns across 8 bases. The CDR3 loop spans 19 amino acids. After removal of 4 bases from V and 3 bases from J, the junction contained 17 bases not matched to a gene. CDR1 and CDR2 from the germline V gene are MGHRA and YSYEKL. CDR3 in amino acids: CASSLGRGTGVSNNQPQHF. The CDR3 DNA follows: TGCGCCAGCAGCCTGGGCCGCGGGACAGGAGTTTCCAACAATCAGCCCCAGCATTTT.

The V call is TRBV2, the J call TRBJ2-1, with 9 bases that match TRBD2. With V trimmed by 1 base and J by 7 bases, 5 bases remained unmatched. Germline lookup yields CDR1 SNHLY and CDR2 FYNNEI. This CDR3 comprises 15 residues. Here the CDR3 DNA reads TGTGCCAGCAGTGAAGTATTAGCGGGGGCAAATGAGCAGTTCTTC. Amino acid sequence: CASSEVLAGANEQFF.

The gene calls are TRBV7-8 and TRBJ2-2, with TRBD2 identical over 9 bases. Trimming removed 2 bases from V and 5 bases from J; junction bases left unmatched: 9. CDR3 length equals 17 residues. Germline CDR1 SGHVS, CDR2 FQNEAQ. The CDR3 DNA sequence: TGTGCCAGCAGCTTATTAGCGGGGGCATGGGGGACCGGGGAGCTGTTTTTT. This codes for CASSLLAGAWGTGELFF.

The gene calls are TRBV4-1 and TRBJ2-5; maybe TRBD1 (6 bases). This CDR3 contains 15 residues. Between the trimmed V and J ends, which lost 1 base and 9 bases, there was a span of 18 bases. From germline, CDR1 is MGHRA and CDR2 YSYEKL. CDR3 sequence: CASSQGDTGEWAQYF. CDR3 sequence (DNA): TGCGCCAGCAGCCAAGGGGACACGGGTGAATGGGCCCAGTACTTC.

The CDR3 loop is CATSKGQGTTMEKLFF. CDR3 in DNA: TGCGCCACCTCAAAAGGACAGGGAACGACGATGGAAAAACTGTTTTTT. The V and J genes are TRBV10-1 and TRBJ1-4; 8 bases align to TRBD1. The CDR3 runs to 16 residues. The V gene end was trimmed by 10 bases and the J gene end by 8 bases; junction bases not matched to a gene: 18. CDR1 is WNHNN and CDR2 is SYGVQD in the germline V gene (reference sequence).